This T cell receptor beta chain was sequenced in a study of monozygotic twins with inflammatory bowel disease. As for this clonotype: As yet, its antigen is unknown.

The CDR3 spans 16 residues. Germline CDR1 is DFQATT and CDR2 is SNEGSKA (reference sequence). Overall study results and limits: Relative to healthy twins, IBD patients had fewer clonotypes in common with others, a gap that was especially apparent with disease activity.

Blood was drawn once per donor, and each sample measured about 2.3 ml. Total RNA was isolated from whole blood without T cell sorting. The quantity of total RNA per TCR library was around 3.5 ug. After re-calling the 5' RACE reads, TCRdb lists one entry per CDR3 protein, DNA absent. In total, the table holds around 99,000 distinct CDR3 sequences. The material sequenced was blood. This receptor was identified in a human donor with ulcerative colitis or Crohn's disease, or a healthy co-twin of an affected twin (not recorded which). This chain joins TRBV20-1 and TRBJ2-1; with no DNA, the TCRdb D assignment of TRBD1 cannot be verified. The CDR3 is CSARDRRQGAYNEQFF.